The entry that follows covers one T cell receptor beta chain sequence. This clonotype was recorded a few times. No antigen is known for it. Base qualities were left out, and no much larger clone turns up one base away. Preparation of the library involved 5' RACE. The instrument given in TCRdb is Illumina HiSeq 2500. A second about 7 to 11 cycle PCR used a sample-barcoded 5' primer and a J-beta primer mix. A template-switch 5' adaptor carrying 12 random nucleotides introduced a unique molecular identifier onto each TCR beta cDNA molecule. At least 2.5 million CDR3-containing paired-end reads were obtained from each sample. First-strand cDNA synthesis was performed from all RNA using the Mint cDNA synthesis kit, with priming by a TRBC-specific oligonucleotide. Following uracil-DNA glycosylase treatment, a first 18-cycle PCR with universal primers M1SS and BC2_uni_R was performed on all cDNA. In the authors' own workflow: Each sample was normalized by randomly selecting 1 million high-quality reads, each carrying a distinct molecular identifier. Instead of being binned into consensus sequences, reads with shared molecular identifiers were discarded. MiTCR, with a Q25 quality threshold and the strictest error-elimination algorithm, was used for CDR3 identification, clonotype clustering and error correction. A nonparametric unseen species model with Euler transformation was used to estimate lower-bound total TCR beta diversity. TCRdb ran its own pipeline on the public reads, namely fastp trimming at Q25 and MiXCR clone calling, and kept in-frame beta chains. For every CDR3 protein sequence, its rows merge into one entry that carries the most common genes and DNA. These V and J calls originate from TCRdb's pipeline instead of the authors' own analysis. Here the sample has around 650,000 distinct CDR3 sequences; around 38% occur a single time. The biggest ten clones account for 25% to 35% of the sample.

This sample is part of a study of blood T cells in healthy people across ages (dated by TCRdb to the mid-2010s). In terms of the full investigation: In model experiments, template switching captured about one uniquely barcoded TCR beta cDNA molecule for every two T cells. The study measured age-related changes in TCR beta repertoire diversity using deep sequencing normalized with unique cDNA molecular identifiers. The donors were split into four age groups: young (average about 15 years), middle-aged (39), aged (roughly 60) and long-lived (under 85). Donors of different ages were randomly distributed across sequencing lanes to avoid experimental bias. Two additional independent replicas of 1 million unique cDNA reads from the same blood draw were analyzed for two donors (one aged 18 to 29 and one aged 80 or older). Broader findings and caveats from the paper: Estimates of total diversity from one million sequenced T cells were regarded as lower bounds and underestimates. As age increased, observed TCR beta diversity per million T cells dropped in a roughly linear way, and a significant reduction was already evident by age 40. The CMV infection status of donors was not known, potentially confounding age-related changes in expanded clonotypes. The percentage of naive T cells measured by flow cytometry correlated strongly with observed TCR beta diversity. Conclusive comparison of naive and antigen-experienced compartments was prevented by the profiling of bulk unsorted PBMCs. Compared with the aged group, the long-lived group had more naive CD4+ T cells, fewer expanded clones and increased TCR diversity, a pattern suggesting age selection.

The donors were under 40 Caucasian individuals from Russia, aged roughly 6 to 100 years, who were systemically healthy. Each donor gave approximately 10 milliliters of peripheral blood, collected into EDTA-treated Vacutainer tubes. PBMCs were isolated by Ficoll-Paque density-gradient centrifugation, with at least 6 million obtained per sample. Total RNA, at least 6 micrograms per sample, was extracted from PBMCs with Trizol reagent. For every donor, flow cytometry on a PBMC aliquot measured the percentage of naive CD45RAhigh/CD27high T cells. As encoded in the germline V gene, CDR1 is SGDLS while CDR2 is YYNGEE. The CDR3 runs 19 residues from the cysteine to the phenylalanine. Kept here is only the CDR3 DNA, which spans 57 bases and is read in frame from base 1. Clipping removes 0 bases from V and 0 bases from J, with 10 as the unmatched junction base count.

This TCR was recovered from an elderly man in good health. Sequenced material: blood. The rearranged segments are TRBV9 and TRBJ2-4, and 9 junction bases match TRBD1. At the DNA level, the sequence is TGTGCCAGCAGCGTAGGACTCACGGGGACAGGGACAGCCAAAAACATTCAGTACTTC. Its product reads: CASSVGLTGTGTAKNIQYF.